This entry concerns a single T cell receptor (beta chain). Its antigen specificity is not known. One base away there is no much larger clone; base qualities are not given. This entry belongs to a study of human T cells and chemical hapten exposure listed by TCRdb under 2021. Study-level background: For sensitization, 2% DPC in acetone was applied to an approximately 2 cm by approximately 2 cm area of upper inner arm skin. Patch testing was done on the upper back using Finn chambers containing 0.01% DPC, and results were scored after 6 days according to International Contact Dermatitis Research Group standards. Weekly therapeutic DPC doses were additionally applied to the scalp of patients throughout the roughly 23-week study period. In alopecia patients, the study followed how the peripheral blood TCR repertoire changed in vivo over primary and secondary sensitization to diphenylcyclopropenone (DPC), a hapten. The patient cohort, mostly female, included alopecia areata with under or over 50% scalp involvement, alopecia totalis and alopecia universalis. Libraries were pooled for sequencing, and variation in per-sample TCR yields was attributed mainly to small differences in library volumes within the pool. Twenty-nine alopecia patients provided blood for TCR sequencing at one to four time points (pre-sensitization, 2, 6 and 24 weeks). Blood was sampled from patients pre-sensitization (week 0) and at 2, 6 and about 24 weeks after DPC sensitization. Summary of the overall study and its limitations: Alopecia, a presumed autoimmune disease, was present in all patients, so the immune response of the patients might differ from that of healthy individuals. Expanded TCRs formed significantly more large CDR3 similarity clusters than pre-sensitization or healthy control sets, consistent with antigen-driven responses. DPC sensitization did not change the number of TCRs with a frequency above 1 in 1000, and there was no evidence of changes in global repertoire structure. A positive correlation was found between the number of PT1 expanded TCRs and patch test score, with significance reached at thresholds 8, 16 and 32 but not 4. After repeated subsampling, the strength of the expansion versus patch-test correlation and the threshold at which it became significant changed.

This specimen's time point label, per the study, means: patch test 1, 2 weeks after DPC sensitization. Per the publication, the treatment or condition label means: therapeutic diphenylcyclopropenone sensitization with weekly scalp DPC. At each patch-test visit, blood was drawn before the patch test was applied. Eligible patients were aged 18 to 70, diagnosed with alopecia, deemed suitable for DPC therapy, and excluded if pregnant. Total RNA was extracted from unfractionated whole blood collected in Tempus Blood RNA tubes. Library construction relied on RACE. Sequencing relied on a NextSeq 500. Library preparation attached unique molecular identifiers to individual cDNA molecules for quantitative, reproducible TCR counting. Each blood RNA sample was used to sequence both TCR alpha and TCR beta chains. On the study's bioinformatics: Samples had a median of roughly 87,000 TCRs, with a range from roughly 23,224 to 750,000. V, J and CDR3 annotation of the TCR reads was performed with the Decombinator software suite. For PS versus PT1 abundance plots, all samples were subsampled to the same number of TCRs (28,000). TCRs were defined as expanded if absent before sensitization and observed at least eight times at the 2-week time point. Using fastp trimming at Q25 and MiXCR clonotype assembly, TCRdb reanalyzed the public sequencing data and kept in-frame beta chains. Every CDR3 protein is listed once, alongside the most common genes and DNA of its rows. TCRdb's processing, not the study's, gives the V and J calls here. The sample records roughly 120,000 distinct CDR3 sequences, 9% to 13% of which are singletons. The top ten clones comprise 1.4% of the sample.

The CDR3 contains 15 residues, cysteine and phenylalanine counted. The DNA shown is the 45-base CDR3, in frame from base 1. The germline V gene (reference sequence) gives CDR1 as SGHKS and CDR2 as YYEKEE. Trimming costs V 6 bases and J 8 bases, and their ends lie 18 bases apart. The sequences come from whole blood, collected in connection with sensitization to the hapten diphenylcyclopropenone (DPC). The chain uses TRBV5-5 and TRBJ1-6, with TRBD1 as a weak D call on 6 bases. The TCR sequence derives from a woman in her forties or fifties with alopecia areata. Some clones in this sample may be carry-over from other donors' samples. The CDR3 region reads CASNKQGSFDSPLHF. The nucleotide sequence reads as follows: TGTGCCAGCAACAAACAGGGAAGTTTCGATTCACCCCTCCACTTT.